The next 26 T cell receptor beta chains were all read from a single sample in a study of read filtering for tumor transcriptome and immune sequencing. Molecular barcoded adaptors covering alpha/delta and beta/gamma chains were used on 400 to 450 ng RNA. TCRdb redid the calling of the reads with MiXCR, one entry per CDR3 protein. The sample consists of approximately 25,000 distinct CDR3 sequences, 13% to 15% of them appearing once. Material: a population of CD138-negative cells sorted from bone marrow. These receptors were obtained from a donor over 35 with multiple myeloma.

As concerns this clonotype: Given a much more abundant clone one base away, this may be a read error. This chain joins TRBV12-5 and TRBJ1-1, with 7 bases matching TRBD1. CDR3 length equals 11 residues. V was pared by 9 bases and J by 12 bases, with 10 bases of the junction left unmatched. CDR1 and CDR2 from the germline V gene are LGHNT and FRNRAP. CDR3 sequence reads: CARGETGKTFF. Here the CDR3 DNA reads TGTGCTAGAGGGGAGACAGGGAAGACTTTCTTT.

This clonotype was recorded many times. The V gene is TRBV29-1, the J gene TRBJ2-7; D may be TRBD2 (8 bases). The germline V and J ends were trimmed by 5 bases and 3 bases, with 20 bases remaining between them. Germline CDR1 SQVTM, CDR2 ANQGSEA. This CDR3 is built from 15 residues. CDR3 sequence: CSVSPGGDSFYEQYF. The CDR3 DNA reads TGCAGCGTTTCTCCGGGGGGGGACAGCTTCTACGAGCAGTACTTC.

This clonotype was seen ten or more times. The CDR3 region has the DNA TGCAGTGCTAGAGACCCCTCGACTAGCGGGAGCCTGGACGAGCAGTACTTC. It yields the protein CSARDPSTSGSLDEQYF. This chain links TRBV20-1 with TRBJ2-7, with 12 bases fitting TRBD2. V dropped 0 bases and J dropped 5; count of bases not matched to a gene: 11. Germline CDR1 DFQATT, CDR2 SNEGSKA (reference sequence). This CDR3 has 17 residues.

In this sample, this clonotype turned up many times. Here the CDR3 DNA reads TGCAGTGCCCCGGGACTACACCGTCGGAGACGTTGGGCCGAGCAGTACTTC. This codes for CSAPGLHRRRRWAEQYF. The genes are TRBV20-1 and TRBJ2-7, with 7 bases matching TRBD2. The CDR3 consists of 17 residues. The V gene end was trimmed by 6 bases and the J gene end by 6 bases; junction bases not matched to a gene: 23. CDR1 and CDR2 from the germline V gene are DFQATT and SNEGSKA (reference sequence).

This clonotype was observed at least ten times. The chain combines TRBV29-1 with TRBJ1-1, with D unclear. The CDR3 covers 14 residues. Trimming stripped 2 bases from V and 0 bases from J, with 10 bases between. Germline V lookup: CDR1 SQVTM, CDR2 ANQGSEA. The CDR3 nucleotides read TGCAGCGTTGAACTCCTAAGCATGAACACTGAAGCTTTCTTT. Its translation is CSVELLSMNTEAFF.

In this sample, this clonotype turned up many times. V gene TRBV20-1 combines with J gene TRBJ1-4, with 10 bases that match TRBD1. The CDR3 contains 14 residues. Germline CDR1 is DFQATT and CDR2 is SNEGSKA (reference sequence). The trim removed 3 bases at V and 6 bases at J, leaving 4 bases unmatched. The CDR3 region has the DNA TGCAGTGCTAGCTTGGGACAGGGGCATGAAAAACTGTTTTTT. Encoded protein: CSASLGQGHEKLFF.

This clonotype has at least ten counts. The chain combines TRBV20-1 with TRBJ2-3, with 10 positions matching TRBD2. V dropped 3 bases and J dropped 5; count of bases not matched to a gene: 5. Germline V gene data show CDR1 as DFQATT and CDR2 as SNEGSKA (reference sequence). The CDR3 runs to 14 residues. The DNA of the CDR3 is TGCAGTGCTAGTCTAGCGGGAGTTCTAGATACGCAGTATTTT. Protein sequence: CSASLAGVLDTQYF.

There are many counts of this clonotype. The chain uses TRBV20-1 and TRBJ2-5; 8 bases are a match to TRBD2. V shed 2 bases and J 2 bases; nucleotides not matched to a gene: 4. Looked up from germline, CDR1 is DFQATT and CDR2 is SNEGSKA (reference sequence). This CDR3 spans 14 amino acids. CDR3 DNA sequence: TGCAGTGCTAGATGGCTAGCGGGTCAAGAGACCCAGTACTTC. Its protein product is CSARWLAGQETQYF.

This clonotype was observed at least ten times. The chain has TRBV19 and TRBJ2-7; D tentatively fits TRBD1 or TRBD2 (5 bases each). V was pared by 3 bases and J by 0 bases, with 12 bases between. The CDR3 length is 15 residues. CDR1 is LNHDA and CDR2 is SQIVND in the germline V gene (reference sequence). The CDR3 sequence is CASSIRDARSYEQYF. The CDR3 coding sequence is TGTGCCAGTAGTATCCGGGACGCACGCTCCTACGAGCAGTACTTC.

This clonotype was recorded many times. V and J are TRBV29-1 and TRBJ1-3; no firm D call. V was cut by 7 bases and J by 2 bases, with 9 bases left in between. Germline lookup yields CDR1 SQVTM and CDR2 ANQGSEA. This CDR3 comprises 12 residues. The CDR3 sequence: CSAMTTGNTIYF. CDR3 DNA sequence: TGCAGCGCTATGACAACTGGAAACACCATATATTTT.

This clonotype was recorded a few times. This chain links TRBV7-2 with TRBJ2-3, with 7 bases identical to TRBD2. With 5 bases clipped from V and 2 bases from J, the junction kept 13 bases outside the gene matches. The CDR3 totals 17 residues. CDR1 is SGHTA and CDR2 is FQGNSA in the germline V gene. DNA for the CDR3: TGTGCCAGCAGCGAAACAAGAGCGGGGTTCCCCACAGATACGCAGTATTTT. Residues: CASSETRAGFPTDTQYF.

This clonotype has a count of ten or more. The chain carries TRBV30 and TRBJ2-1; TRBD2 aligns across 8 bases. Germline assignment: CDR1 GTSNPN and CDR2 SVGIG (reference sequence). The CDR3 has 16 amino acids. J lost 2 bases, V lost 1 base, and 7 bases had no gene match. The DNA of the CDR3 is TGTGCCTGGAGTGGGGGTGGGACTAGGGCCTACAATGAGCAGTTCTTC. This encodes CAWSGGGTRAYNEQFF.

This clonotype was observed many times. The chain couples TRBV2 to TRBJ2-1; a weak D match, TRBD1 (6 bases). Trimming took off 3 bases at V and 4 bases at J, with 13 bases between the two ends. CDR1 and CDR2 from the germline V gene are SNHLY and FYNNEI. The CDR3 spans 15 residues. The CDR3 protein is CASSEDGQRYNEQFF. CDR3 sequence (DNA): TGTGCCAGCAGTGAGGATGGACAGAGATACAATGAGCAGTTCTTC.

This clonotype was counted ten times or more. The chain carries TRBV7-3 and TRBJ1-1, with a weak D call TRBD1 (6 bases). The CDR3 runs to 14 residues. The germline V gene has CDR1 SGHTA and CDR2 FQGTGA. Trimming took off 1 base at V and 6 bases at J, with 12 bases between the two ends. The CDR3 here is CASSLNLGGPEAFF. CDR3 DNA: TGTGCCAGCAGCTTAAATTTGGGGGGCCCTGAAGCTTTCTTT. The full variable domain, completed using reference TRBV7-3 and TRBJ1-1, is GAGVSQTPSNKVTEKGKYVELRCDPISGHTALYWYRQSLGQGPEFLIYFQGTGAADDSGLPNDRFFAVRPEGSVSTLKIQRTERGDSAVYLCASSLNLGGPEAFFGQGTRLTVV.

Concerning this clonotype itself: A far larger clone lies a single base away; this is likely a read error. The chain is built from TRBV7-9 and TRBJ2-1, with 7 bases aligning to TRBD1. V lost 4 bases, J lost 10 bases, and 16 bases stayed unmatched. This CDR3 has 16 residues. Per the germline V gene, CDR1 is SEHNR and CDR2 is FQNEAQ (reference sequence). Here the CDR3 DNA reads TGTGCCAGCAGCTCCGGAGGCACAGGGGTCCCCTACGAGCAGTTCTTC. This gives the protein CASSSGGTGVPYEQFF.

This clonotype was recorded at least ten times. The chain employs TRBV6-5 and TRBJ2-4; 7 bases match TRBD2. This CDR3 has 17 amino acids. CDR1 and CDR2 from the germline V gene are MNHEY and SVGAGI. V was clipped by 0 bases and J by 0 bases; unmatched bases: 5. The CDR3 nucleotides read TGTGCCAGCAGTTACTCACCGGGAGGACTAGCCAAAAACATTCAGTACTTC. It yields the protein CASSYSPGGLAKNIQYF.

Concerning this clonotype itself: At one of its ends the junction is not consistent with the germline gene, which may arise from a read error. V gene TRBV5-1 combines with J gene TRBJ2-1; 9 nucleotides align to TRBD1. CDR1 and CDR2 from the germline V gene are SGHRS and YFSETQ. This CDR3 spans 17 amino acids. As DNA, the CDR3 is TGCGCCAGCGCGAGGCAGCCACCGGGACAGGGACACAATGGGCAGTTCTTC. Its protein is CASARQPPGQGHNGQFF. The variable domain in full, with the rest retrieved from reference TRBV5-1 and TRBJ2-1, is KAGVTQTPRYLIKTRGQQVTLSCSPISGHRSVSWYQQTPGQGLQFLFEYFSETQRNKGNFPGRFSGRQFSNSRSEMNVSTLELGDSALYLCASARQPPGQGHNGQFFGPGTRLTVL.

This clonotype was seen at least ten times. The chain joins TRBV4-1 to TRBJ1-5, with no clear D. In germline, CDR1 is MGHRA, CDR2 YSYEKL. There are 14 residues in the CDR3. V lost 1 base, J lost 9 bases, and 13 bases lay in between. The CDR3 DNA reads TGCGCCAGCAGCCAAGCCGGTAGCCGGGCGCCCCAGCATTTT. Amino acids: CASSQAGSRAPQHF.

This rearrangement joins TRBV2 to TRBJ2-5, with a tentative D call TRBD2 (6 bases). Between the trimmed V and J ends, which lost 11 bases and 5 bases, there was a span of 21 bases. The length of the CDR3 is 14 residues. The V gene's germline CDR1 is SNHLY and CDR2 FYNNEI. CDR3 loop: CAGRDSGGGETQYF. The CDR3 DNA sequence: TGTGCCGGCCGTGATTCCGGTGGAGGGGAGACCCAGTACTTC.

Ten or more counts support this clonotype. This chain connects TRBV29-1 to TRBJ2-1; TRBD2 matches 11 bases. The CDR3 has 16 residues. The germline CDR1 and CDR2 sequences are SQVTM and ANQGSEA. V lost 4 bases to trimming and J lost 4 bases; unmatched junction nucleotides: 9. CDR3 DNA: TGCAGCGTTGTTATCGGGACTAGCGGCGGATACAATGAGCAGTTCTTC. Translated, it gives CSVVIGTSGGYNEQFF.

At least ten counts were recorded for this clonotype. The CDR3 here is CASIGKAGVRNEQFF. The DNA of the CDR3 is TGTGCCAGTATTGGAAAAGCGGGAGTGAGAAATGAGCAGTTCTTC. The rearrangement uses TRBV19 and TRBJ2-1; 8 bases fit TRBD2. The CDR3 has 15 amino acids. Germline trimming cut 7 bases from V and 7 bases from J; bases unmatched to any gene: 12. The germline gives CDR1 LNHDA, CDR2 SQIVND (reference sequence).

With respect to this clonotype: A far larger clone is one base from this, pointing to a likely read error. The chain couples TRBV6-2 or TRBV6-3 to TRBJ2-1, with a tentative D call TRBD2 (5 bases). In germline, CDR1 is MNHEY, CDR2 SVGEGT. CDR3 length equals 12 residues. With 6 bases removed from V and 14 bases from J, the gap between germline ends came to 17 bases. In DNA form, the CDR3 reads TGTGCCAGCAGCGGAGGACTTGGCTACGAGTTCTTC. It specifies CASSGGLGYEFF.

This clonotype was recorded many times. The CDR3 DNA reads TGTGCCAGCAGTGTAGACAGGGATCAGCCCCAGCATTTT. It codes for CASSVDRDQPQHF. The chain is built from TRBV2 and TRBJ1-5; 7 nucleotides agree with TRBD1. Germline lookup yields CDR1 SNHLY and CDR2 FYNNEI. The V gene end was trimmed by 4 bases and the J gene end by 5 bases; junction bases not matched to a gene: 2. CDR3 length equals 13 residues.

This clonotype has ten or more counts. The chain employs TRBV4-1 and TRBJ2-1; TRBD2 matches 9 bases. From germline, CDR1 is MGHRA and CDR2 YSYEKL. This CDR3 is built from 18 residues. Trimming took 0 bases from V and 4 from J; bases not matched to a gene: 10. The CDR3 here is CASSQDSNAGGPYNEQFF. CDR3 DNA sequence: TGCGCCAGCAGCCAAGATTCGAACGCGGGAGGGCCGTACAATGAGCAGTTCTTC.

This clonotype was recorded many times. The chain uses TRBV7-2 and TRBJ1-5, with a possible D match to TRBD1 (5 bases). Germline-derived CDR1 and CDR2 are SGHTA and FQGNSA. Trimming took off 5 bases at V and 1 base at J, with 12 bases between the two ends. This CDR3 is 15 amino acids long. CDR3 nucleotides: TGTGCCAGCAGCGGGGAATCAGGGAGCAATCAGCCCCAGCATTTT. Protein: CASSGESGSNQPQHF.

This clonotype came up many times. This likely stems from a read error, as it lies one base from a far larger clone. This sequence joins TRBV11-3 and TRBJ2-7; unclear D gene. Germline CDR1 is SGHNT and CDR2 is YENEEA. This CDR3 region has 13 residues. V lost 3 bases and J lost 7, with 13 bases in between. CDR3 nucleotides: TGTGCCAGCAGCTTCGCAAACCCGTGGGAGCAGTACTTC. This sequence encodes CASSFANPWEQYF.